This T cell receptor beta chain was observed in a study of T cells in Graves' hyperthyroidism and ophthalmopathy. Germline V gene sequence: CDR1 MDHEN, CDR2 SYDVKM. The V segment lost 2 bases and the J segment 0 bases; nucleotides outside the gene matches: 8. This CDR3 has 17 amino acids. Researchers amplified the TCR beta CDR3 regions from RNA transcripts. Carried out on the TCR CDR3, a first-round RT-PCR used the HTBI primer set. TCRdb used MiXCR to reprocess the multiplex PCR reads, holding one entry per CDR3 protein. This table holds roughly 570,000 distinct CDR3 sequences, 15% to 18% found once. This clonotype was observed many times. Its antigen is undetermined. Study-wide results and limits: Separating ophthalmopathy from stable hyperthyroidism was achieved by a 13 V-J model.

The gene calls are TRBV28 and TRBJ2-5, with 8 bases aligning to TRBD2. The sequence derives from a woman in her 30s with Graves' hyperthyroidism. Sequenced sample: blood. The CDR3 spells CASSLRGGSGDQETQYF. The CDR3 nucleotides read TGTGCCAGCAGTTTACGCGGCGGTAGCGGGGACCAAGAGACCCAGTACTTC.